Below, 17 T cell receptor beta chains from the same sample are listed, as sequenced in a study of blood T cell repertoires in COVID-19. The method was immunoSEQ multiplex PCR; TCRdb's version includes in-frame clones alone and lacks a portion of them. This table holds about 350,000 clones, approximately 89% found once. The material sequenced was peripheral blood. The receptors originated from a woman between 18 and 29 years old who had recovered from COVID-19.

This clone was detected once. The V gene is TRBV9, the J gene TRBJ2-2; D is uncertain. The CDR3 is made up of 12 amino acids. The germline V gene has CDR1 SGDLS and CDR2 YYNGEE. V was clipped by 4 bases and J by 7 bases, with 8 bases between them. The CDR3 sequence is CASSYHSGELFF. CDR3 DNA sequence: TGTGCCAGCAGCTACCACAGCGGGGAGCTGTTTTTT.

The table lists this clone with a count of one. The chain recombines TRBV4-1 with TRBJ2-5; no reliable D call. V shed 2 bases and J shed 2 bases, with 15 bases lying between them. Per the germline V gene, CDR1 is MGHRA and CDR2 is YSYEKL. This CDR3 contains 16 residues. CDR3 DNA: TGCGCCAGCAGCCAAATTAACCTAGTCACTCAAGAGACCCAGTACTTC. It translates to CASSQINLVTQETQYF.

CDR3 sequence: CAISDPGLAEYEQYV. CDR3 DNA sequence: TGTGCCATCAGTGACCCGGGACTAGCGGAGTACGAGCAGTACGTC. J is TRBJ2-7 and V is TRBV10-3, with TRBD2 identical over 11 bases. The CDR3 consists of 15 residues. V was pared by 3 bases and J by 4 bases, with 5 bases of the junction left unmatched. Germline values: CDR1 ENHRY, CDR2 SYGVKD.

The rearrangement links TRBV18 to TRBJ1-1; no firm D call. Deletions cut 5 bases from V and 1 base from J, with 14 bases between. This CDR3 is 15 amino acids long. Germline-derived CDR1 and CDR2 are KGHSH and LQKENI. Here the CDR3 reads CASSVGGRTNTEAFF. The CDR3 DNA is TGTGCCAGCTCAGTAGGAGGACGGACGAACACTGAAGCTTTCTTT.

The chain combines TRBV20-1 with TRBJ2-3; weak D call: TRBD1 (5 bases). The V gene's germline CDR1 is DFQATT and CDR2 SNEGSKA (reference sequence). CDR3 size: 11 residues. V lost 8 bases, J lost 4 bases, and 10 bases lay in between. The CDR3 loop is CSTKGADTQYF. The CDR3 DNA is TGCAGTACCAAAGGGGCAGATACGCAGTATTTT.

The chain joins TRBV18 to TRBJ2-2; D may be TRBD2 (6 bases). This CDR3 is 16 amino acids long. Looked up from germline, CDR1 is KGHSH and CDR2 is LQKENI. Deletions cut 3 bases from V and 6 bases from J, with 17 bases between. The CDR3 loop reads CASSPSAGREAGELFF. The CDR3 DNA is TGTGCCAGCTCACCGTCCGCTGGCAGGGAGGCCGGGGAGCTGTTTTTT.

V and J are TRBV27 and TRBJ2-7; 13 bases are shared with TRBD2. Germline V gene lookup returns CDR1 MNHEY and CDR2 SMNVEV (reference sequence). The length of the CDR3 is 15 residues. V lost 8 bases and J lost 2; bases outside the gene matches: 6. CDR3 DNA sequence: TGTGCCAGCTGCGAGGGGACTAGCGGGGCCTACGAGCAGTACGTC. This sequence encodes CASCEGTSGAYEQYV.

This rearrangement joins TRBV7-8 to TRBJ2-1; D may be TRBD1 (5 bases). Germline V gene data show CDR1 as SGHVS and CDR2 as FQNEAQ. The CDR3 is 15 amino acids. Trimming took 5 bases from V and 7 from J, leaving 18 bases between them. In DNA form, the CDR3 reads TGTGCCAGCAGCCAGGGCAGGGCTTTTTTAAATGAGCAGTTCTTC. As protein: CASSQGRAFLNEQFF.

This chain connects TRBV11-3 to TRBJ1-5; D remains unclear. The CDR3 contains 13 residues. Germline values: CDR1 SGHNT, CDR2 YENEEA. V lost 2 bases to trimming and J lost 3 bases, with 5 bases between them. The CDR3 DNA follows: TGTGCCAGCAGCTTACAGGTCAATCAGCCCCAGCATTTT. Its translation is CASSLQVNQPQHF.

This chain joins TRBV9 and TRBJ1-1; D possibly corresponds to TRBD1 (5 bases). The V gene lost 0 bases and the J gene lost 4 bases, with 13 bases spanning the gap. This CDR3 has 15 residues. Germline assignment: CDR1 SGDLS and CDR2 YYNGEE. CDR3 nucleotides: TGTGCCAGCAGCGTAGTTAACCGGGGGAGCACTGAAGCTTTCTTT. It encodes CASSVVNRGSTEAFF.

For the CDR3, the DNA is TGTGCCAGCAGCTCAACAGGGGGCCCTTCAATTCTGTTTTTT. Translated, it gives CASSSTGGPSILFF. V gene TRBV5-5 combines with J gene TRBJ1-4; 9 nucleotides match TRBD1. CDR3 size: 14 residues. With V trimmed by 3 bases and J by 14 bases, 11 bases remained unmatched. Germline CDR1 SGHKS, CDR2 YYEKEE (reference sequence).

The chain joins TRBV6-2 or TRBV6-3 to TRBJ2-5; D gene unclear. Trimming took off 3 bases at V and 5 bases at J, with 16 bases between the two ends. Germline V gives CDR1 MNHEY, CDR2 SVGEGT. The CDR3 extends over 15 amino acids. CDR3 sequence: CASSYSRPLLETQYF. CDR3 DNA: TGTGCCAGCAGTTATAGCCGGCCCTTATTGGAGACCCAGTACTTC.

The gene calls are TRBV30 and TRBJ2-7; 7 bases map to TRBD2. Looked up from germline, CDR1 is GTSNPN and CDR2 is SVGIG (reference sequence). This CDR3 comprises 14 residues. V gave up 1 base and J gave up 1 base; unmatched junction bases: 4. The CDR3 DNA follows: TGTGCCTGGAGTGCTGGCGGGAGATCCTACGAGCAGTACGTC. This encodes CAWSAGGRSYEQYV.

V and J are TRBV3-1 (or the pseudogene TRBV3-2) and TRBJ2-1; possible D gene TRBD2, 5 bases. The germline CDR1 and CDR2 sequences are LGHDT and YNNKEL (reference sequence). CDR3 length: 16 residues. The V and J ends lost 4 bases and 8 bases respectively, with 21 bases between them. The CDR3 loop is CASSRPPGGLVDEQFF. CDR3 DNA: TGTGCCAGCAGCCGACCCCCGGGCGGGCTGGTCGATGAGCAGTTCTTC.

The gene calls are TRBV19 and TRBJ2-5, with D perhaps matching TRBD1 (6 bases). Germline V gives CDR1 LNHDA, CDR2 SQIVND (reference sequence). The CDR3 is 15 amino acids. V was cut by 0 bases and J by 5 bases, with 13 bases left in between. CDR3 sequence reads: CASSIDNRARETQYF. DNA for the CDR3: TGTGCCAGTAGTATAGATAACAGGGCGAGGGAGACCCAGTACTTC.

Here the CDR3 reads CASGLAQGGGTGELFF. The CDR3 bases are TGTGCTAGTGGTTTGGCACAGGGCGGGGGCACCGGGGAGCTGTTTTTT. The rearrangement joins TRBV12-5 to TRBJ2-2, with a weak D call TRBD2 (7 bases). The V end was cut by 1 base, the J end by 4 bases, with 13 bases between. The CDR3 extends over 16 amino acids. Germline CDR1 LGHNT, CDR2 FRNRAP.

The J gene is TRBJ2-1, the V gene TRBV19; D possibly corresponds to TRBD2 (6 bases). This CDR3 has 15 amino acids. The V gene lost 3 bases and the J gene lost 1 base, with 10 bases spanning the gap. Germline loops: CDR1 LNHDA, CDR2 SQIVND (reference sequence). For the CDR3, the DNA is TGTGCCAGTAGTATCGGGCTAGCGTCCTACAATGAGCAGTTCTTC. Translation: CASSIGLASYNEQFF.